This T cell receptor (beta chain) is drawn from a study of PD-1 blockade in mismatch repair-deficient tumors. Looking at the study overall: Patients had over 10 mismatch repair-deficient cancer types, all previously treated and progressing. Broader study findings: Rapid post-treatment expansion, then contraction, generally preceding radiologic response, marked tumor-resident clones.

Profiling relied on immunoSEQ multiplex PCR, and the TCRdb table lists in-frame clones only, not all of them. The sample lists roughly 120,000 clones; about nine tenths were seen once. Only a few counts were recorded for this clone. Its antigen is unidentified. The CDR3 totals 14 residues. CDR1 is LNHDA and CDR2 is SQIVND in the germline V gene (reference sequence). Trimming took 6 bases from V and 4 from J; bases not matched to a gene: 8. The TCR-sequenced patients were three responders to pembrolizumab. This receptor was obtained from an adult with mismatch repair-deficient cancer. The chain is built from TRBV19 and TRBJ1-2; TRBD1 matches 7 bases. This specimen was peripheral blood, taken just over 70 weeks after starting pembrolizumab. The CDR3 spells CASSGTATSYGYTF. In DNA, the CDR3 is TGTGCCAGTAGCGGGACAGCCACCTCCTATGGCTACACCTTC.